This TCR beta chain was profiled in a study of OX40 agonist ivuxolimab in advanced cancers. TCRdb keeps only in-frame clones here, not all; method: immunoSEQ multiplex PCR. This table has 40,000 to 50,000 clones, less than 90% appearing once. The clonotype comes from an adult with an advanced solid tumor such as melanoma, head and neck, liver or kidney cancer. The sequencing here drew on CD4+ or CD8+ T cells sorted from blood, taken in a trial of the OX40 agonist ivuxolimab.

The CDR3 loop is CASSYSGDTQYF. The CDR3, as DNA: TGTGCCAGTAGTTATAGCGGTGATACGCAGTATTTT. This chain connects TRBV19 to TRBJ2-3, with D perhaps TRBD2 (6 bases). The CDR3 sequence is 12 residues long. V lost 5 bases, J lost 6 bases, and 9 bases lay in between. The germline CDR1 and CDR2 sequences are LNHDA and SQIVND (reference sequence). Full variable domain (missing parts from reference TRBV19 and TRBJ2-3): DGGITQSPKYLFRKEGQNVTLSCEQNLNHDAMYWYRQDPGQGLRLIYYSQIVNDFQKGDIAEGYSVSREKKESFPLTVTSAQKNPTAFYLCASSYSGDTQYFGPGTRLTVL.